One and the same sample provided the 22 T cell receptor beta chains below, sequenced in a study of blood T cell repertoires in COVID-19 (TCRdb year 2020). Libraries were constructed by the immunoSEQ multiplex PCR assay. Sourced from immuneACCESS, this table was stored by TCRdb with only in-frame sequences that have V and J called. A share of the clones is absent; for the studies checked, an unresolved V gene accounts for under half, and the remainder has no known explanation. For this sample the table gives hundreds of thousands of clones, of which 86% were detected only once. The leading ten clones occupy more than 1.4% of the sample. The specimen sequenced was peripheral blood. The source is a woman in her twenties or thirties with active or convalescent COVID-19.

The chain recombines TRBV12-5 with TRBJ1-5; D is perhaps TRBD1 (5 bases). This CDR3 contains 16 residues. V was shortened by 6 bases and J by 2 bases, with 17 bases between the two germline ends. From germline, CDR1 is LGHNT and CDR2 FRNRAP. The CDR3 DNA sequence: TGTGCTAGTGGGGAGGCTGGGGGGGAGGGCAATCAGCCCCAGCATTTT. It encodes CASGEAGGEGNQPQHF.

This chain connects TRBV21-1 to TRBJ1-2. TRBV21-1 is classified as a pseudogene. The CDR3 loop spans 18 amino acids. The DNA of the CDR3 is TGTGCCAGCAGCAAAGAGGGAGCGGCGCAGAGCTATAACTATGGCTACACCTTC. Translating it yields CASSKEGAAQSYNYGYTF.

This chain links TRBV9 with TRBJ1-2, with 12 bases fitting TRBD1. The CDR3 extends over 16 amino acids. Germline lookup yields CDR1 SGDLS and CDR2 YYNGEE. The trim removed 3 bases at V and 4 bases at J, leaving 7 bases unmatched. In DNA form, the CDR3 reads TGTGCCAGCAGCGCGGGACAGGGGGCCATTAGCTATGGCTACACCTTC. As protein: CASSAGQGAISYGYTF.

This chain connects TRBV19 to TRBJ2-5, with D hard to call. Looked up from germline, CDR1 is LNHDA and CDR2 is SQIVND (reference sequence). Trimming took 3 bases from V and 5 from J, leaving 10 bases between them. CDR3 size: 13 residues. The DNA of the CDR3 is TGTGCCAGTAGTATTGTCACAGCCGAGACCCAGTACTTC. Residues: CASSIVTAETQYF.

The V gene is TRBV3-1 (or the pseudogene TRBV3-2), the J gene TRBJ1-4; no reliable D call. Germline V CDR1 and CDR2: LGHDT, YNNKEL (reference sequence). The CDR3 totals 14 residues. Trimming cost V 4 bases and J 6 bases, with 12 bases left between them. CDR3: CASSPRGLYEKLFF. CDR3 DNA sequence: TGTGCCAGCAGCCCTCGAGGACTCTATGAAAAACTGTTTTTT.

The gene calls are TRBV7-7 and TRBJ2-2; no clear D gene. The germline V gene encodes CDR1 SSHAT and CDR2 FNYEAQ (reference sequence). Trimming took 3 bases from V and 5 from J, leaving 7 bases between them. The CDR3 totals 13 residues. CDR3 protein: CASSFGETGELFF. CDR3 sequence (DNA): TGTGCCAGCAGCTTCGGTGAGACCGGGGAGCTGTTTTTT.

The chain combines TRBV25-1 with TRBJ2-5; TRBD2 matches 10 bases. This CDR3 has 16 amino acids. V gave up 1 base and J gave up 2 bases; unmatched junction bases: 4. CDR1 and CDR2 (germline): MGHDK, SYGVNS. CDR3: CASSESVAGGQETQYF. The CDR3 nucleotides read TGTGCCAGCAGTGAATCGGTAGCGGGGGGACAAGAGACCCAGTACTTC.

This clone was seen once. The chain joins TRBV5-6 to TRBJ2-2; the match to TRBD2 covers 8 bases. The germline V gene encodes CDR1 SGHDT and CDR2 YYEEEE. V shed 3 bases, J shed 2 bases, and the junction held 3 bases outside the gene matches. This CDR3 has 15 amino acids. Written as DNA, the CDR3 is TGTGCCAGCAGCTCACTAGCGGATAACACCGGGGAGCTGTTTTTT. Translated: CASSSLADNTGELFF. Full variable domain (remainder filled in from reference TRBV5-6 and TRBJ2-2): DAGVTQSPTHLIKTRGQQVTLRCSPKSGHDTVSWYQQALGQGPQFIFQYYEEEERQRGNFPDRFSGHQFPNYSSELNVNALLLGDSALYLCASSSLADNTGELFFGEGSRLTVL.

This clone was detected only once. V usage is TRBV6-1 and J usage is TRBJ2-1; 11 bases are a match to TRBD1. Germline CDR1 is MNHNS and CDR2 is SASEGT. There are 17 residues in the CDR3. V lost 0 bases to trimming and J lost 2 bases; unmatched junction nucleotides: 3. The CDR3 DNA reads as TGTGCCAGCAGTGAAGCGGGGACAGGGGGAACCTACAATGAGCAGTTCTTC. This translates into CASSEAGTGGTYNEQFF.

The V gene is TRBV5-1, the J gene TRBJ2-1; perhaps TRBD2 as D (5 bases). Trimming removed 4 bases at V and 4 bases at J, with 15 bases between. From germline, CDR1 is SGHRS and CDR2 YFSETQ. The CDR3 sequence is 15 residues long. For the CDR3, the DNA is TGCGCCAGCAGCACCGAAGGCGGACTTTACAATGAGCAGTTCTTC. Protein sequence: CASSTEGGLYNEQFF.

This clone was detected many times. This sequence joins TRBV5-6 and TRBJ2-7, with TRBD2 as a possible D gene (5 bases). The CDR3 is made up of 12 amino acids. Trimming cost V 1 base and J 7 bases, with 9 bases left between them. Germline lookup yields CDR1 SGHDT and CDR2 YYEEEE. This CDR3 is CASSLRTLEQYF. The CDR3 bases are TGTGCCAGCAGCTTGAGGACTTTGGAGCAGTACTTC.

This clone was recorded a few times. This rearrangement joins TRBV12-2 to TRBJ1-1; TRBD1 is the table's D call and was not checked against the DNA. TRBV12-2 is listed as a pseudogene. The CDR3 has 17 residues. The CDR3 bases are TGTGCAAGTCGCACTATGAGACAGGGGGGCTGCGGCACTGAAGCTTTCTTT. Protein sequence: CASRTMRQGGCGTEAFF.

The chain combines TRBV5-1 with TRBJ1-4, with 10 bases aligning to TRBD1. Trimming removed 4 bases from V and 5 bases from J; junction bases left unmatched: 2. The CDR3 loop spans 14 amino acids. Germline CDR1 and CDR2: SGHRS and YFSETQ. CDR3 DNA sequence: TGCGCCAGCAGCGCGGGACAGGGGAATGAAAAACTGTTTTTT. Translating it yields CASSAGQGNEKLFF.

This clone showed up just once. The V and J genes are TRBV7-2 and TRBJ2-1; the match to TRBD2 covers 8 bases. The CDR3 runs to 18 residues. V shed 2 bases and J 1 base; nucleotides not matched to a gene: 10. CDR1 is SGHTA and CDR2 is FQGNSA in the germline V gene. The CDR3: CASSLRLAGLYSYNEQFF. Here the CDR3 DNA reads TGTGCCAGCAGCTTAAGGCTAGCGGGTCTTTATTCCTACAATGAGCAGTTCTTC. Full variable domain (rest looked up from reference TRBV7-2 and TRBJ2-1): GAGVSQSPSNKVTEKGKDVELRCDPISGHTALYWYRQSLGQGLEFLIYFQGNSAPDKSGLPSDRFSAERTGGSVSTLTIQRTQQEDSAVYLCASSLRLAGLYSYNEQFFGPGTRLTVL.

J is TRBJ2-6 and V is TRBV6-6; TRBD2 matches at 11 bases. Germline CDR1 and CDR2: MNHNY and SVGAGI (reference sequence). Trimming removed 5 bases from V and 0 bases from J; junction bases left unmatched: 3. This CDR3 comprises 17 residues. The CDR3 sequence is CASSQGLAASGANVLTF. CDR3 bases: TGTGCCAGCAGTCAGGGACTAGCGGCCTCTGGGGCCAACGTCCTGACTTTC.

The rearrangement links TRBV5-1 to TRBJ2-1; D gene ambiguous. The CDR3 has 16 amino acids. Trimming cost V 1 base and J 1 base, with 12 bases left between them. CDR1 is SGHRS, CDR2 YFSETQ, per germline. The DNA of the CDR3 is TGCGCCAGCAGCTTGCGGGTAGGTCGATCCTACAATGAGCAGTTCTTC. Its translation: CASSLRVGRSYNEQFF. The complete variable domain, with remaining parts taken from reference TRBV5-1 and TRBJ2-1, reads KAGVTQTPRYLIKTRGQQVTLSCSPISGHRSVSWYQQTPGQGLQFLFEYFSETQRNKGNFPGRFSGRQFSNSRSEMNVSTLELGDSALYLCASSLRVGRSYNEQFFGPGTRLTVL.

This clone was recorded once. The chain employs TRBV20-1 and TRBJ1-1, with D hard to call. The germline V gene has CDR1 DFQATT and CDR2 SNEGSKA (reference sequence). Trimming removed 5 bases at V and 2 bases at J, with 6 bases between. The CDR3 has 11 amino acids. In DNA, the CDR3 is TGCAGTGCTGAGTTAAACACTGAAGCTTTCTTT. Its protein product is CSAELNTEAFF.

This sequence joins TRBV6-5 and TRBJ1-6; tentative D call: TRBD1 (6 bases). The CDR3 spans 15 residues. V gave up 0 bases and J gave up 8 bases, with 11 bases separating them. Germline lookup yields CDR1 MNHEY and CDR2 SVGAGI. The CDR3: CASSYSTGADSPLHF. The CDR3 DNA is TGTGCCAGCAGTTACTCGACAGGAGCGGATTCACCCCTCCACTTT.

CDR3 loop: CAISQWAGQGFYGYTF. Here the CDR3 DNA reads TGTGCCATCAGCCAGTGGGCGGGACAGGGGTTCTATGGCTACACCTTC. The J gene is TRBJ1-2, the V gene TRBV10-3; 10 positions agree with TRBD1. The CDR3 covers 16 residues. The germline V gene has CDR1 ENHRY and CDR2 SYGVKD. The V and J ends lost 6 bases and 4 bases, in that order; junction bases with no gene match: 11.

Only one count was recorded for this clone. CDR3 sequence reads: CASSPGTGGDGYTF. Written as DNA, the CDR3 is TGCGCCAGCAGCCCGGGGACAGGGGGCGATGGCTACACCTTC. The V call is TRBV5-1, the J call TRBJ1-2, with 12 bases aligning to TRBD1. This CDR3 region has 14 residues. V lost 4 bases, J lost 6 bases, and 4 bases stayed unmatched. Germline loops: CDR1 SGHRS, CDR2 YFSETQ. The full variable domain, in which reference TRBV5-1 and TRBJ1-2 provide the parts outside the CDR3, is KAGVTQTPRYLIKTRGQQVTLSCSPISGHRSVSWYQQTPGQGLQFLFEYFSETQRNKGNFPGRFSGRQFSNSRSEMNVSTLELGDSALYLCASSPGTGGDGYTFGSGTRLTVV.

This rearrangement joins TRBV6-5 to TRBJ2-7; perhaps TRBD1 as D (6 bases). CDR3 length equals 14 residues. From germline, CDR1 is MNHEY and CDR2 SVGAGI. V shed 7 bases and J shed 5 bases, with 18 bases lying between them. This CDR3 is CASTREGGTHEQYF. For the CDR3, the DNA is TGTGCCAGCACCCGAGAAGGGGGTACACACGAGCAGTACTTC.

This chain links TRBV6-5 with TRBJ1-2, with TRBD1 matching over 7 bases. V lost 4 bases and J lost 4; bases outside the gene matches: 6. Germline CDR1 MNHEY, CDR2 SVGAGI. The CDR3 is 14 amino acids. The CDR3 here is CASSSSTGVYGYTF. The CDR3 DNA follows: TGTGCCAGCAGTTCGTCCACAGGGGTCTATGGCTACACCTTC.